The 25 T cell receptor beta chains in this list originate from one sample, sequenced in a study of cytomegalovirus exposure and HLA in healthy donors. PCR amplification relied on 60 Vbeta primers (plus 13 Jbeta primers). Libraries were prepared by immunoSEQ multiplex PCR; TCRdb keeps only in-frame clonotypes and omits some of them. The sample carries roughly 93,000 clones, 65% to 80% recorded once. Sequencing input: PBMCs. All receptors come from a human donor in good health.

V gene TRBV6-1 combines with J gene TRBJ1-3; D possibly corresponds to TRBD1 (6 bases). The CDR3 is 14 residues long. V was shortened by 5 bases and J by 3 bases, with 11 bases between the two germline ends. The germline V gene has CDR1 MNHNS and CDR2 SASEGT. CDR3 loop: CASSPPDSGNTIYF. CDR3 DNA: TGTGCCAGCAGTCCCCCGGACAGTGGAAACACCATATATTTT.

The V gene is TRBV6-5, the J gene TRBJ1-2; a possible D gene is TRBD1 (6 bases). With 4 bases removed from V and 0 bases from J, the gap between germline ends came to 15 bases. Germline V lookup: CDR1 MNHEY, CDR2 SVGAGI. The CDR3 contains 16 residues. The CDR3 nucleotides read TGTGCCAGCAGTTCCCCCCGGACAGAAGCTAACTATGGCTACACCTTC. It codes for CASSSPRTEANYGYTF.

The V and J genes are TRBV5-6 and TRBJ2-5; possible D gene TRBD1, 5 bases. This CDR3 is 14 amino acids long. The V gene lost 3 bases and the J gene lost 5 bases, with 14 bases spanning the gap. CDR1 is SGHDT and CDR2 is YYEEEE in the germline V gene. The CDR3 sequence: CASSSRQPWETQYF. DNA for the CDR3: TGTGCCAGCAGCTCGAGACAGCCCTGGGAGACCCAGTACTTC.

This chain links TRBV2 with TRBJ2-7, with 10 bases identical to TRBD1. This CDR3 region has 20 residues. Trimming took 3 bases from V and 6 from J; bases not matched to a gene: 23. Germline-derived CDR1 and CDR2 are SNHLY and FYNNEI. The CDR3 spells CASSEGGGWFTGTGEGEQYF. CDR3 bases: TGTGCCAGCAGTGAGGGGGGAGGCTGGTTCACCGGGACAGGGGAGGGCGAGCAGTACTTC.

The genes are TRBV2 and TRBJ1-6, with D hard to call. V was shortened by 3 bases and J by 7 bases, with 10 bases between the two germline ends. Germline assignment: CDR1 SNHLY and CDR2 FYNNEI. The CDR3 covers 14 residues. CDR3 in amino acids: CASSEMAVNSPLHF. Written as DNA, the CDR3 is TGTGCCAGCAGTGAGATGGCAGTCAATTCACCCCTCCACTTT.

This clone was recorded a few times. For the CDR3, the DNA is TGTGCCACCAGCAAGGGGGCAACTAATGAAAAACTGTTTTTT. Encoded protein: CATSKGATNEKLFF. This chain links TRBV15 with TRBJ1-4; D might be TRBD1 (6 bases). CDR1 is LNHNV, CDR2 YYDKDF, per germline (reference sequence). The V and J ends lost 4 bases and 0 bases respectively, with 6 bases between them. This CDR3 is built from 14 residues.

The rearrangement links TRBV6-6 to TRBJ1-2; tentatively, D is TRBD1 (5 bases). V was pared by 5 bases and J by 1 base, with 14 bases between. This CDR3 has 15 residues. Per the germline V gene, CDR1 is MNHNY and CDR2 is SVGAGI (reference sequence). CDR3 sequence reads: CASSTTGALNYGYTF. DNA for the CDR3: TGTGCCAGCAGTACAACAGGAGCCCTTAACTATGGCTACACCTTC.

CDR3 sequence reads: CASSRDRVRETQYF. CDR3 sequence (DNA): TGCGCCAGCAGCCGGGACAGGGTAAGGGAGACCCAGTACTTC. The chain links TRBV4-3 to TRBJ2-5; TRBD1 matches 9 bases. This CDR3 has 14 amino acids. Germline CDR1 and CDR2: LGHNA and YSLEER. J lost 5 bases, V lost 4 bases, and 5 bases had no gene match.

This sequence joins TRBV7-7 and TRBJ2-3; 11 bases line up with TRBD1. This CDR3 is 15 amino acids long. Germline CDR1 reads SSHAT; CDR2 reads FNYEAQ (reference sequence). The junction had 6 bases not matched to a gene; V was cut back by 5 bases and J by 5 bases. The CDR3 coding sequence is TGTGCCAGCAGCGTAGGGGGACAGGGGGGAGATACGCAGTATTTT. Its translation is CASSVGGQGGDTQYF.

This clone was seen a few times. The J gene is TRBJ1-4, the V gene TRBV7-9; D gene uncertain. Trimming removed 3 bases from V and 4 bases from J, with 9 bases in between. Looked up from germline, CDR1 is SEHNR and CDR2 is FQNEAQ (reference sequence). The CDR3 runs 14 residues. This CDR3 reads CASSLGGDNEKLFF. CDR3 DNA: TGTGCCAGCAGCTTGGGCGGGGATAATGAAAAACTGTTTTTT.

This clone was seen more than once but under ten times. The chain couples TRBV29-1 to TRBJ1-1; TRBD1 might be the D (6 bases). The CDR3 length is 12 residues. CDR1 is SQVTM, CDR2 ANQGSEA, per germline. V gave up 7 bases and J gave up 8 bases, with 17 bases separating them. In DNA form, the CDR3 reads TGCAGCGCTACCACAGGGTTACGCGAAGCTTTCTTT. Encoded protein: CSATTGLREAFF.

The J gene is TRBJ2-3, the V gene TRBV5-4; 7 bases map to TRBD2. This CDR3 comprises 14 residues. V shed 0 bases and J 3 bases; nucleotides not matched to a gene: 1. Looked up from germline, CDR1 is SGHNT and CDR2 is YYREEE (reference sequence). The DNA for the CDR3 is TGTGCCAGCAGCTTGGCGGGGGGAACAGATACGCAGTATTTT. Protein: CASSLAGGTDTQYF.

This chain joins TRBV19 and TRBJ1-2, with 10 bases lining up with TRBD1. Germline CDR1 reads LNHDA; CDR2 reads SQIVND (reference sequence). The J segment lost 4 bases and the V segment lost 5 bases, leaving 16 bases of the junction unmatched. The CDR3 is 18 residues long. The CDR3 reads CASSFPGQGKEWGYGYTF. The CDR3, as DNA: TGTGCCAGTAGTTTCCCGGGACAGGGGAAAGAGTGGGGCTATGGCTACACCTTC.

The J gene is TRBJ1-1, the V gene TRBV5-1; 7 bases are a match to TRBD1. Trimming at V came to 4 bases and at J to 0 bases, leaving 3 bases not matched to a gene. The germline CDR1 and CDR2 sequences are SGHRS and YFSETQ. CDR3 length equals 14 residues. The CDR3 region is CASSRDSMNTEAFF. CDR3 bases: TGCGCCAGCAGCAGGGACAGCATGAACACTGAAGCTTTCTTT. The full variable domain, its missing parts supplied by reference TRBV5-1 and TRBJ1-1, is KAGVTQTPRYLIKTRGQQVTLSCSPISGHRSVSWYQQTPGQGLQFLFEYFSETQRNKGNFPGRFSGRQFSNSRSEMNVSTLELGDSALYLCASSRDSMNTEAFFGQGTRLTVV.

The chain employs TRBV5-1 and TRBJ1-5, with TRBD1 matching 8 bases. The CDR3 extends over 15 amino acids. Trimming removed 1 base from V and 6 bases from J; junction bases left unmatched: 6. CDR1 is SGHRS, CDR2 YFSETQ, per germline. In DNA form, the CDR3 reads TGCGCCAGCAGCTTGACAGGGGGGGGGAGTCAGCCCCAGCATTTT. Protein sequence: CASSLTGGGSQPQHF. The full variable domain, its missing parts supplied by reference TRBV5-1 and TRBJ1-5, is KAGVTQTPRYLIKTRGQQVTLSCSPISGHRSVSWYQQTPGQGLQFLFEYFSETQRNKGNFPGRFSGRQFSNSRSEMNVSTLELGDSALYLCASSLTGGGSQPQHFGDGTRLSIL.

This chain links TRBV19 with TRBJ1-5, with 9 bases matching TRBD1. CDR3 length: 12 amino acids. CDR1 is LNHDA, CDR2 SQIVND, per germline (reference sequence). The V segment lost 9 bases and the J segment 6 bases; nucleotides outside the gene matches: 3. In DNA, the CDR3 is TGTGCCAGCCGGGACAGGGTTCAGCCCCAGCATTTT. It translates to CASRDRVQPQHF.

This clone was seen only once. This chain joins TRBV7-9 and TRBJ2-4; D gene unclear. This CDR3 is 13 amino acids long. Trimming removed 1 base from V and 6 bases from J, with 7 bases in between. Germline lookup yields CDR1 SEHNR and CDR2 FQNEAQ (reference sequence). The CDR3 protein is CASSLGSSNIQYF. The CDR3 bases are TGTGCCAGCAGCTTAGGTTCGTCAAACATTCAGTACTTC.

The V and J genes are TRBV19 and TRBJ2-2, with 12 positions matching TRBD2. The junction had 4 bases not matched to a gene; V was cut back by 7 bases and J by 1 base. CDR1 and CDR2 from the germline V gene are LNHDA and SQIVND (reference sequence). The CDR3 loop spans 16 amino acids. CDR3 protein: CASNGLAGKNTGELFF. CDR3 coding DNA: TGTGCCAGTAACGGACTAGCGGGGAAGAACACCGGGGAGCTGTTTTTT.

This clone has more than one count but fewer than ten. The V call is TRBV19, the J call TRBJ1-1; TRBD1 aligns across 7 bases. The CDR3 extends over 16 amino acids. Looked up from germline, CDR1 is LNHDA and CDR2 is SQIVND (reference sequence). V lost 2 bases and J lost 1; bases outside the gene matches: 7. The CDR3 spells CASSIWTGRRNTEAFF. The DNA of the CDR3 is TGTGCCAGTAGTATATGGACAGGCCGCCGGAACACTGAAGCTTTCTTT.

The rearrangement joins TRBV29-1 to TRBJ1-1; 8 bases align to TRBD1. The germline V gene encodes CDR1 SQVTM and CDR2 ANQGSEA. Trimming at V came to 6 bases and at J to 3 bases, leaving 3 bases not matched to a gene. This CDR3 comprises 12 residues. CDR3 DNA: TGCAGCGTAGCGACAGGGGACACTGAAGCTTTCTTT. It is translated as CSVATGDTEAFF.

This rearrangement joins TRBV5-1 to TRBJ2-7; 8 bases line up with TRBD1. V was pared by 1 base and J by 5 bases, with 5 bases of the junction left unmatched. CDR3 size: 14 residues. The germline V gene encodes CDR1 SGHRS and CDR2 YFSETQ. CDR3 protein: CASSLIQGAHEQYF. The CDR3 DNA reads as TGCGCCAGCAGCTTGATTCAGGGGGCCCACGAGCAGTACTTC.

This sequence joins TRBV19 and TRBJ1-1; D call uncertain. This CDR3 region has 14 residues. CDR1 is LNHDA, CDR2 SQIVND, per germline (reference sequence). V was pared by 4 bases and J by 3 bases, with 12 bases between. This CDR3 reads CASSSRGWDTEAFF. The DNA of the CDR3 is TGTGCCAGTAGTAGTCGCGGTTGGGACACTGAAGCTTTCTTT. The entire variable domain, with the rest obtained from reference TRBV19 and TRBJ1-1, is as follows: DGGITQSPKYLFRKEGQNVTLSCEQNLNHDAMYWYRQDPGQGLRLIYYSQIVNDFQKGDIAEGYSVSREKKESFPLTVTSAQKNPTAFYLCASSSRGWDTEAFFGQGTRLTVV.

V is TRBV11-2 and J is TRBJ2-7; TRBD2 aligns across 8 bases. Germline V CDR1 and CDR2: SGHAT, FQNNGV. CDR3 size: 15 residues. The J segment lost 3 bases and the V segment lost 2 bases, leaving 6 bases of the junction unmatched. The chain's CDR3 is CASSLLAGGGYEQYF. As DNA, the CDR3 is TGTGCCAGCAGCTTATTGGCCGGGGGGGGCTACGAGCAGTACTTC.

The V and J genes are TRBV2 and TRBJ2-1; 14 bases match TRBD2. Germline assignment: CDR1 SNHLY and CDR2 FYNNEI. The CDR3 spans 15 residues. Trimming at V came to 6 bases and at J to 7 bases, leaving 5 bases not matched to a gene. The CDR3 spells CASRETSGGANEQFF. In DNA, the CDR3 is TGTGCCAGCAGAGAGACTAGCGGGGGGGCAAATGAGCAGTTCTTC.

The chain couples TRBV2 to TRBJ2-5; D might be TRBD2 (5 bases). The DNA end is a closer match to TRBJ2-7, so the J assignment may be wrong. This CDR3 has 14 residues. The germline V gene encodes CDR1 SNHLY and CDR2 FYNNEI. For the CDR3, the DNA is TGTGCCAGCAGTGAATGGAGGAGTTCCTACGAGCAGTACTTC. Protein sequence: CASSEWRSSYEQYF.